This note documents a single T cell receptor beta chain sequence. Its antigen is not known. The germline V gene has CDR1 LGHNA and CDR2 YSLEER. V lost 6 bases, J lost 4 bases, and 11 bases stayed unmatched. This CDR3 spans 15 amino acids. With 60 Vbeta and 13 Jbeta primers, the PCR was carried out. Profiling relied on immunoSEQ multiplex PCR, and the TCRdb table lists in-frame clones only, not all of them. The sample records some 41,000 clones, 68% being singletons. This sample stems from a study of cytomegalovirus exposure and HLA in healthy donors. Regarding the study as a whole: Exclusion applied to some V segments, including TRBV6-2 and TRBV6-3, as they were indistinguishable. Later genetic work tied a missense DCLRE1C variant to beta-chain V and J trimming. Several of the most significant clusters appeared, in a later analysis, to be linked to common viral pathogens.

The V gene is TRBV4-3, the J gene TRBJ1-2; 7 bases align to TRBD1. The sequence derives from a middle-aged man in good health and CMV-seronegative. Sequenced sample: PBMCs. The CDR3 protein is CASSPDTGDLYGYTF. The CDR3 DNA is TGCGCCAGCAGTCCGGACACAGGGGATCTCTATGGCTACACCTTC.